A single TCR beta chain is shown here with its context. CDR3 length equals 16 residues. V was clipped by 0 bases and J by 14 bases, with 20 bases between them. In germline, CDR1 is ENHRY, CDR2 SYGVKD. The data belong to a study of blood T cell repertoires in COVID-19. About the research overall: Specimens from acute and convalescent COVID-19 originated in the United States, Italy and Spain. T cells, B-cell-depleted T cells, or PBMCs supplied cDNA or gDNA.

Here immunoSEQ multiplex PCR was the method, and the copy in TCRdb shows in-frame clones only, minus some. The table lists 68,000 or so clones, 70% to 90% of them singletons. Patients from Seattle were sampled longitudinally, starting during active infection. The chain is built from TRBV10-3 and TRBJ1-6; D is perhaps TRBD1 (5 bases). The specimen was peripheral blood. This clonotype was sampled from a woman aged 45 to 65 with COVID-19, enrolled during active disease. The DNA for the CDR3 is TGTGCCATCAGTGAGTCGGGGGGGACGGGTCTTTTGGCCCTCCACTTT. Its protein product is CAISESGGTGLLALHF.